The 18 T cell receptor beta chains listed next were all sequenced from one sample in a study of T cell changes during pregnancy in multiple sclerosis. Libraries were prepared by immunoSEQ multiplex PCR; TCRdb keeps only in-frame clonotypes and omits some of them. Found here are about 98,000 clones, under 95% of them singletons; the top ten hold approximately 2.4%. The sample here was peripheral blood, taken after pregnancy. Receptors were obtained from a female donor in good health, enrolled as a control in a pregnancy study.

Regarding this clone: The same CDR3 can be traced to other DNA sequences in this sample. The chain has TRBV5-1 and TRBJ2-7, with a tentative D call TRBD2 (5 bases). The ends were cut back, 0 bases at V and 0 bases at J, with 7 bases in the middle. Looked up from germline, CDR1 is SGHRS and CDR2 is YFSETQ. This CDR3 contains 14 residues. CDR3 loop: CASSLGTVSYEQYF. DNA of the CDR3: TGCGCCAGCAGCTTGGGGACTGTCTCCTACGAGCAGTACTTC. The full variable domain, in which reference TRBV5-1 and TRBJ2-7 provide the parts outside the CDR3, is KAGVTQTPRYLIKTRGQQVTLSCSPISGHRSVSWYQQTPGQGLQFLFEYFSETQRNKGNFPGRFSGRQFSNSRSEMNVSTLELGDSALYLCASSLGTVSYEQYFGPGTRLTVT.

The J gene is TRBJ2-5, the V gene TRBV19; D unresolved. Between the trimmed V and J ends, which lost 1 base and 1 base, there was a span of 13 bases. The CDR3 is 16 amino acids. Germline assignment: CDR1 LNHDA and CDR2 SQIVND (reference sequence). The CDR3 here is CASSIGNSWAQETQYF. CDR3 coding DNA: TGTGCCAGTAGTATAGGGAATTCCTGGGCCCAAGAGACCCAGTACTTC.

The chain uses TRBV9 and TRBJ2-1, with D unresolved. This CDR3 comprises 10 residues. Deletions cut 8 bases from V and 6 bases from J, with 6 bases between. Germline V gene data show CDR1 as SGDLS and CDR2 as YYNGEE. In nucleotides, the CDR3 is TGTGCCAGTAAGCCCAATGAGCAGTTCTTC. Translated, it gives CASKPNEQFF.

This sequence joins TRBV11-3 and TRBJ2-3, with 12 nucleotides matching TRBD2. The CDR3 spans 14 residues. V lost 4 bases, J lost 6 bases, and 2 bases stayed unmatched. Germline assignment: CDR1 SGHNT and CDR2 YENEEA. CDR3 DNA: TGTGCCAGCAGCTCCGGACTAGCGGGGGATACGCAGTATTTT. Translating gives CASSSGLAGDTQYF.

Concerning this clone: Relative to the germline gene, one junction end is altered; a read error may explain this. The rearrangement uses TRBV7-9 and TRBJ2-7; D might be TRBD2 (5 bases). Germline V gene sequence: CDR1 SEHNR, CDR2 FQNEAQ (reference sequence). This CDR3 comprises 9 residues. In nucleotides, the CDR3 is TGTGCCAGCAGCCCGCTTGAGGGCTTC. This sequence encodes CASSPLEGF.

The gene calls are TRBV6-4 and TRBJ2-1; 13 nucleotides align to TRBD2. Germline loops: CDR1 MRHNA, CDR2 SNTAGT. The CDR3 sequence is 15 residues long. V shed 3 bases and J 7 bases; nucleotides not matched to a gene: 3. The CDR3 DNA is TGTGCCAGCAGTGAGGGACTAGCGGGGAGGAATGAGCAGTTCTTC. This gives the protein CASSEGLAGRNEQFF.

This clone was recorded only once. The chain employs TRBV19 and TRBJ1-2, with no clear D. V was clipped by 11 bases and J by 8 bases, with 15 bases between them. This CDR3 has 11 amino acids. CDR1 and CDR2 from the germline V gene are LNHDA and SQIVND (reference sequence). The CDR3 here is CASEGIGGYTF. CDR3 nucleotides: TGTGCCTCCGAGGGTATCGGGGGCTACACCTTC.

This clone is a singleton in its sample. V gene TRBV13 combines with J gene TRBJ2-3; 7 bases are a match to TRBD1. Germline V CDR1 and CDR2: PRHDT, FYEKMQ (reference sequence). The CDR3 covers 16 residues. Trimming cost V 7 bases and J 2 bases; bases outside gene matches: 12. CDR3 amino acids: CASTVGQGVITDTQYF. The CDR3 nucleotides are TGTGCCAGCACGGTAGGCCAGGGGGTAATCACAGATACGCAGTATTTT.

CDR3: CSVEKQGGETQYF. The CDR3 DNA is TGCAGCGTTGAGAAACAGGGAGGGGAGACCCAGTACTTC. The rearrangement uses TRBV29-1 and TRBJ2-5; weak D call: TRBD2 (7 bases). From germline, CDR1 is SQVTM and CDR2 ANQGSEA. Trimming pared 3 bases from V and 5 bases from J, leaving 13 bases between. CDR3 size: 13 residues.

This clone showed up just a few times. The genes are TRBV7-2 and TRBJ1-1; D gene ambiguous. This CDR3 contains 11 residues. V lost 7 bases, J lost 4 bases, and 7 bases lay in between. The germline CDR1 and CDR2 sequences are SGHTA and FQGNSA. CDR3 sequence (DNA): TGTGCCAGCATCCAAATCACTGAAGCTTTCTTT. It codes for CASIQITEAFF.

This chain joins TRBV9 and TRBJ2-7; D is uncertain. The V gene's germline CDR1 is SGDLS and CDR2 YYNGEE. The germline V and J ends were trimmed by 0 bases and 1 base, with 5 bases remaining between them. This CDR3 has 13 amino acids. The CDR3 region is CASSVDTSYEQYF. The CDR3 region has the DNA TGTGCCAGCAGCGTAGACACGTCCTACGAGCAGTACTTC.

The chain joins TRBV6-4 to TRBJ2-3; TRBD1 agrees at 8 bases. CDR3 length: 16 amino acids. CDR1 is MRHNA, CDR2 SNTAGT, per germline. V lost 2 bases to trimming and J lost 3 bases; unmatched junction nucleotides: 7. CDR3 DNA: TGTGCCAGCAGTGACCCGTCACAGGGGGAAACAGATACGCAGTATTTT. Translated: CASSDPSQGETDTQYF.

V gene TRBV29-1 combines with J gene TRBJ1-1; a possible D gene is TRBD1 (5 bases). Per the germline V gene, CDR1 is SQVTM and CDR2 is ANQGSEA. V dropped 5 bases and J dropped 1 base, with 17 bases sitting between them. The CDR3 covers 15 residues. CDR3 sequence: CSVSQVLVSNTEAFF. The CDR3, as DNA: TGCAGCGTTTCACAGGTCTTAGTGTCGAACACTGAAGCTTTCTTT.

Concerning this clone itself: At one end the junction does not follow the germline gene, possibly because of a read error. The J gene is TRBJ2-1, the V gene TRBV7-7; the D gene is possibly TRBD2 (6 bases). The CDR3 is 14 amino acids. The germline V gene has CDR1 SSHAT and CDR2 FNYEAQ (reference sequence). In nucleotides, the CDR3 is TGTGCTAGCAGCGCAACGGGGGTCTGGTTGGAGCAGTTCTTC. This codes for CASSATGVWLEQFF. Full variable domain (missing parts from reference TRBV7-7 and TRBJ2-1): GAGVSQSPRYKVTKRGQDVTLRCDPISSHATLYWYQQALGQGPEFLTYFNYEAQPDKSGLPSDRFSAERPEGSISTLTIQRTEQRDSAMYRCASSATGVWLEQFFGPGTRLTVL.

The rearrangement joins TRBV6-5 to TRBJ1-1, with D perhaps TRBD1 (5 bases). V was trimmed by 5 bases and J by 1 base, leaving 11 bases between them. CDR3 length: 14 amino acids. Germline CDR1 and CDR2: MNHEY and SVGAGI. The CDR3 is CASSTPGGNTEAFF. As DNA, the CDR3 is TGTGCCAGCAGTACCCCGGGGGGGAACACTGAAGCTTTCTTT.

V is TRBV5-1 and J is TRBJ1-3, with a tentative D call TRBD1 (5 bases). The ends were cut back, 1 base at V and 4 bases at J, with 15 bases in the middle. The CDR3 is 16 amino acids. CDR1 and CDR2 (germline): SGHRS, YFSETQ. CDR3 bases: TGCGCCAGCAGCTTGCGCCAGGGCTCGGCGGGAAACACCATATATTTT. Translating it yields CASSLRQGSAGNTIYF.

The CDR3 spells CASSSYRGRLTGELFF. DNA for the CDR3: TGTGCCAGCAGCTCTTACAGGGGGCGTCTCACCGGGGAGCTGTTTTTT. V is TRBV7-2 and J is TRBJ2-2, with TRBD1 identical over 9 bases. V shed 4 bases, J shed 4 bases, and the junction held 7 bases outside the gene matches. Looked up from germline, CDR1 is SGHTA and CDR2 is FQGNSA. The length of the CDR3 is 16 residues.

Only a few counts were recorded for this clone. The chain has TRBV10-3 and TRBJ1-1; no clear D. CDR1 and CDR2 (germline): ENHRY, SYGVKD. Between the trimmed V and J ends, which lost 10 bases and 6 bases, there was a span of 15 bases. This CDR3 comprises 12 residues. DNA for the CDR3: TGTGCCACCTCGGAGGGTGACGCTGAAGCTTTCTTT. This codes for CATSEGDAEAFF.